The 30 T cell receptor beta chains below come from one sample, sequenced in a study of coeliac disease. Measured with immunoSEQ multiplex PCR; TCRdb has only the in-frame clones, and not every one. The sample carries 4,000 to 6,000 clones, 62% recorded once. The source material was lamina propria lymphocytes from the gut. These TCRs come from a woman aged 70-85 years with celiac disease.

This chain uses TRBV5-1 with TRBJ2-5; TRBD1 aligns across 7 bases. The CDR3 is 14 amino acids. V lost 2 bases and J lost 2; bases outside the gene matches: 3. Germline values: CDR1 SGHRS, CDR2 YFSETQ. The CDR3 loop is CASSFQGDQETQYF. The CDR3 nucleotides read TGCGCCAGCAGCTTTCAGGGGGATCAAGAGACCCAGTACTTC.

The chain combines TRBV2 with TRBJ2-7, with TRBD1 matching over 8 bases. The ends lost 10 bases at V and 3 bases at J; junction bases unmatched: 11. The CDR3 is 14 amino acids. Germline assignment: CDR1 SNHLY and CDR2 FYNNEI. CDR3 sequence (DNA): TGTGCCACCTATTCCGGGACAGGAGGCTACGAGCAGTACTTC. It codes for CATYSGTGGYEQYF.

A single count supports this clone. The rearrangement links TRBV5-5 to TRBJ2-7; a possible D gene is TRBD1 (5 bases). This CDR3 is 13 amino acids long. CDR1 is SGHKS and CDR2 is YYEKEE in the germline V gene (reference sequence). Trimming took off 4 bases at V and 0 bases at J, with 8 bases between the two ends. The CDR3 DNA is TGTGCCAGCAGCGGCAGGGTCTCCTACGAGCAGTACTTC. As protein: CASSGRVSYEQYF.

In its sample, this clone is medium-sized (0.01 to 0.1%). The chain carries TRBV5-6 and TRBJ1-2, with 8 bases lining up with TRBD1. This CDR3 is 14 amino acids long. CDR1 is SGHDT, CDR2 YYEEEE, per germline. Unmatched junction bases numbered 6, after V lost 6 bases and J lost 2 bases. The CDR3 is CASTRQGLNYGYTF. The CDR3 bases are TGTGCCAGCACCCGACAGGGGTTAAACTATGGCTACACCTTC.

The V and J genes are TRBV18 and TRBJ2-2; TRBD2 might be the D (5 bases). The V and J ends lost 1 base and 0 bases respectively, with 9 bases between them. CDR1 and CDR2 (germline): KGHSH, LQKENI. The CDR3 contains 16 residues. The CDR3 region is CASSPRGVTNTGELFF. In nucleotides, the CDR3 is TGTGCCAGCTCACCACGGGGAGTTACGAACACCGGGGAGCTGTTTTTT. Full variable domain (remainder filled in from reference TRBV18 and TRBJ2-2): NAGVMQNPRHLVRRRGQEARLRCSPMKGHSHVYWYRQLPEEGLKFMVYLQKENIIDESGMPKERFSAEFPKEGPSILRIQQVVRGDSAAYFCASSPRGVTNTGELFFGEGSRLTVL.

To note about this clone: A junction boundary mismatches the germline segment, possibly from a read error. This chain connects TRBV7-2 to TRBJ2-1; 9 bases fit TRBD2. The CDR3 loop spans 16 amino acids. Germline CDR1 and CDR2: SGHTA and FQGNSA. As DNA, the CDR3 is TGTGCCAGCAGCCTAGCGGGGCCCCCCTCCTACAATGAGCAGTTCTTC. Its protein product is CASSLAGPPSYNEQFF.

This clone was recorded a few times. This sequence joins TRBV18 and TRBJ2-5, with TRBD1 matching over 8 bases. The assigned J gene may be wrong: the sequence end matches TRBJ2-7 better. CDR3 size: 14 residues. Per germline, CDR1 KGHSH and CDR2 LQKENI. The CDR3 region has the DNA TGTGCCAGCTCAGGCGGACAGGGAACCTACGAGCAGTACTTC. Encoded protein: CASSGGQGTYEQYF.

This clone was seen once. The CDR3 DNA reads as TGTGCCAGCCGGAAGAGGACAGGTTCCTACGAGCAGTACTTC. This encodes CASRKRTGSYEQYF. The V call is TRBV28, the J call TRBJ2-7; 7 nucleotides line up with TRBD1. This CDR3 is 14 amino acids long. V lost 8 bases, J lost 1 base, and 8 bases stayed unmatched. The germline V gene has CDR1 MDHEN and CDR2 SYDVKM.

J is TRBJ2-1 and V is TRBV7-3; a weak D match, TRBD1 (6 bases). Per the germline V gene, CDR1 is SGHTA and CDR2 is FQGTGA. V lost 4 bases, J lost 9 bases, and 13 bases lay in between. This CDR3 contains 13 residues. CDR3 DNA: TGTGCCAGCAGCTCGTCCGGACAGTCTGAGCAGTTCTTC. It specifies CASSSSGQSEQFF.

The chain links TRBV19 to TRBJ1-2; 7 bases are shared with TRBD1. From germline, CDR1 is LNHDA and CDR2 SQIVND (reference sequence). The CDR3 runs to 15 residues. With 6 bases clipped from V and 8 bases from J, the junction kept 15 bases outside the gene matches. The CDR3 DNA reads TGTGCCAGTAGGGCGGTTGACTGGGACAGTAGGGGCTACACCTTC. This sequence encodes CASRAVDWDSRGYTF. The full variable domain, completed using reference TRBV19 and TRBJ1-2, is DGGITQSPKYLFRKEGQNVTLSCEQNLNHDAMYWYRQDPGQGLRLIYYSQIVNDFQKGDIAEGYSVSREKKESFPLTVTSAQKNPTAFYLCASRAVDWDSRGYTFGSGTRLTVV.

This clone was detected a few times. This chain's CDR3 is CASSQRDSITGNTIYF. Written as DNA, the CDR3 is TGCGCCAGCAGCCAAAGAGACAGTATCACTGGAAACACCATATATTTT. The rearrangement uses TRBV4-3 and TRBJ1-3, with a possible D match to TRBD1 (5 bases). This CDR3 has 16 amino acids. Per the germline V gene, CDR1 is LGHNA and CDR2 is YSLEER. Trimming took off 2 bases at V and 2 bases at J, with 13 bases between the two ends.

In the case of this clone: Different DNA sequences within this sample yield the same CDR3. The rearrangement joins TRBV18 to TRBJ2-5; the D gene is possibly TRBD1 (6 bases). This CDR3 is 15 amino acids long. The germline V and J ends were trimmed by 8 bases and 4 bases, with 20 bases remaining between them. The germline V gene encodes CDR1 KGHSH and CDR2 LQKENI. CDR3 nucleotides: TGTGCCAGCACTAACAGGGAGAAGAGAGGAGAGACCCAGTACTTC. Amino acid sequence: CASTNREKRGETQYF. Full variable domain (missing parts from reference TRBV18 and TRBJ2-5): NAGVMQNPRHLVRRRGQEARLRCSPMKGHSHVYWYRQLPEEGLKFMVYLQKENIIDESGMPKERFSAEFPKEGPSILRIQQVVRGDSAAYFCASTNREKRGETQYFGPGTRLLVL.

The chain recombines TRBV2 with TRBJ2-2; 7 nucleotides agree with TRBD2. The CDR3 runs 15 residues. The V gene end was trimmed by 5 bases and the J gene end by 4 bases; junction bases not matched to a gene: 7. Germline V gene data show CDR1 as SNHLY and CDR2 as FYNNEI. CDR3 loop: CASSLSGLLTGELFF. DNA for the CDR3: TGTGCCAGCAGTTTGTCGGGACTACTCACCGGGGAGCTGTTTTTT.

This clone was recorded a few times. The J gene is TRBJ2-7, the V gene TRBV5-6; D may be TRBD1 (6 bases). Trimming shortened V by 4 bases and J by 2 bases, and 16 bases separated the two germline ends. The CDR3 length is 15 residues. CDR1 is SGHDT and CDR2 is YYEEEE in the germline V gene. CDR3 bases: TGTGCCAGCAGCATGTACAGGGTAGGAACCTACGAGCAGTACTTC. This codes for CASSMYRVGTYEQYF.

The chain uses TRBV9 and TRBJ1-6; 7 bases line up with TRBD1. With V trimmed by 0 bases and J by 9 bases, 3 bases remained unmatched. Germline values: CDR1 SGDLS, CDR2 YYNGEE. The CDR3 totals 14 residues. CDR3 amino acids: CASSVEGGRSPLHF. The DNA for the CDR3 is TGTGCCAGCAGCGTAGAAGGGGGCCGTTCACCCCTCCACTTT.

The rearrangement links TRBV5-1 to TRBJ2-2; 9 bases match TRBD1. The length of the CDR3 is 13 residues. The junction had 1 base not matched to a gene; V was cut back by 7 bases and J by 3 bases. The germline V gene encodes CDR1 SGHRS and CDR2 YFSETQ. CDR3 nucleotide sequence: TGCGCCAGCGGACAGGGGTACACCGGGGAGCTGTTTTTT. Translating gives CASGQGYTGELFF.

The chain combines TRBV5-4 with TRBJ1-2; D not resolved. The germline V gene has CDR1 SGHNT and CDR2 YYREEE (reference sequence). V lost 5 bases to trimming and J lost 8 bases, with 19 bases between them. The CDR3 consists of 14 residues. The CDR3 loop reads CASSPISPLEGYTF. CDR3 in DNA: TGTGCCAGCAGTCCAATTAGCCCCCTCGAAGGCTACACCTTC.

This clone has a handful of counts. The V and J genes are TRBV19 and TRBJ1-1, with D uncertain. Trimming pared 6 bases from V and 1 base from J, leaving 12 bases between. This CDR3 has 14 amino acids. The germline gives CDR1 LNHDA, CDR2 SQIVND (reference sequence). The DNA for the CDR3 is TGTGCCAGTAGCTGGGGAGTCGGGAACACTGAAGCTTTCTTT. This sequence encodes CASSWGVGNTEAFF. Using reference TRBV19 and TRBJ1-1 for the parts outside the CDR3, the full variable domain is DGGITQSPKYLFRKEGQNVTLSCEQNLNHDAMYWYRQDPGQGLRLIYYSQIVNDFQKGDIAEGYSVSREKKESFPLTVTSAQKNPTAFYLCASSWGVGNTEAFFGQGTRLTVV.

V usage is TRBV20-1 and J usage is TRBJ2-1; D gene uncertain. Germline CDR1 and CDR2: DFQATT and SNEGSKA (reference sequence). V shed 3 bases and J shed 3 bases, with 3 bases lying between them. The CDR3 loop spans 11 amino acids. The CDR3: CSASNYNEQFF. In DNA, the CDR3 is TGCAGTGCTAGTAACTACAATGAGCAGTTCTTC.

The chain carries TRBV11-3 and TRBJ2-2; maybe TRBD2 (6 bases). The length of the CDR3 is 15 residues. The V gene's germline CDR1 is SGHNT and CDR2 YENEEA. V lost 5 bases to trimming and J lost 4 bases, with 14 bases between them. In DNA form, the CDR3 reads TGTGCCAGCAGCCGACGCGGGACTTCCACCGGGGAGCTGTTTTTT. This sequence encodes CASSRRGTSTGELFF.

The rearrangement links TRBV5-6 to TRBJ2-3; 7 bases align to TRBD2. Germline assignment: CDR1 SGHDT and CDR2 YYEEEE. The CDR3 is 12 amino acids. The trim removed 5 bases at V and 9 bases at J, leaving 6 bases unmatched. CDR3 sequence reads: CASSYERGTQYF. The CDR3 DNA reads TGTGCCAGCAGTTATGAGCGGGGCACGCAGTATTTT.

The V gene is TRBV18, the J gene TRBJ2-7; 7 positions agree with TRBD1. Germline CDR1 KGHSH, CDR2 LQKENI. This CDR3 region has 16 residues. V lost 3 bases, J lost 0 bases, and 8 bases stayed unmatched. This CDR3 is CASSPTSGGISYEQYF. The CDR3 nucleotides read TGTGCCAGCTCACCCACATCAGGGGGAATCTCCTACGAGCAGTACTTC.

The chain joins TRBV6-6 to TRBJ1-1, with a weak D call TRBD1 (6 bases). Trimming cost V 2 bases and J 4 bases, with 11 bases left between them. The CDR3 sequence is 14 residues long. CDR1 and CDR2 (germline): MNHNY, SVGAGI (reference sequence). The CDR3 nucleotides read TGTGCCAGCAGTTACGGCAGGGGTTTCACTGAAGCTTTCTTT. It codes for CASSYGRGFTEAFF.

The V gene is TRBV7-6, the J gene TRBJ2-1; 10 bases align to TRBD2. The CDR3 sequence is 16 residues long. Germline values: CDR1 SGHVS, CDR2 FNYEAQ. Trimming took 1 base from V and 2 from J; bases not matched to a gene: 2. The CDR3 spells CASSLVLAGAYNEQFF. The CDR3 bases are TGTGCCAGCAGCTTAGTGCTAGCGGGGGCCTACAATGAGCAGTTCTTC.

The V call is TRBV6-5, the J call TRBJ1-2, with D tentatively TRBD1 (6 bases). The V end lost 6 bases, the J end lost 4 bases, and 12 bases lay between the germline ends. The CDR3 has 13 amino acids. Germline CDR1 is MNHEY and CDR2 is SVGAGI. The CDR3 sequence: CASSLMDSYGYTF. CDR3 nucleotide sequence: TGTGCCAGCAGCCTAATGGACAGCTATGGCTACACCTTC.

The V call is TRBV10-3, the J call TRBJ2-2; D is perhaps TRBD1 (7 bases). CDR1 is ENHRY and CDR2 is SYGVKD in the germline V gene. The CDR3 spans 18 residues. V was cut by 4 bases and J by 5 bases, with 23 bases left in between. The chain's CDR3 is CAISGRGRQGVWTGELFF. CDR3 DNA sequence: TGTGCCATCAGTGGGCGGGGAAGACAGGGCGTATGGACCGGGGAGCTGTTTTTT.

The chain combines TRBV14 with TRBJ2-3; TRBD2 agrees at 8 bases. J was trimmed by 2 bases and V by 2 bases; bases with no gene match: 9. The germline gives CDR1 SGHDN, CDR2 FVKESK. CDR3 length equals 17 residues. The CDR3 reads CASSQSMRTSYTDTQYF. DNA of the CDR3: TGTGCCAGCAGCCAATCAATGAGGACTAGCTACACAGATACGCAGTATTTT.

By frequency in the sample, this clone is medium-sized. The chain couples TRBV6-5 to TRBJ1-5, with 9 bases aligning to TRBD1. Germline values: CDR1 MNHEY, CDR2 SVGAGI. The CDR3 is 14 amino acids. V was clipped by 8 bases and J by 4 bases; unmatched bases: 6. The CDR3 region has the DNA TGTGCCAGCCGCAGGACAGGGGCTAATCAGCCCCAGCATTTT. Encoded protein: CASRRTGANQPQHF.

This clone was recorded only once. CDR3 in amino acids: CASSLSGTGYYEQYF. The CDR3 DNA follows: TGTGCCAGCAGTTTGTCCGGGACAGGGTACTACGAGCAGTACTTC. The chain has TRBV27 and TRBJ2-7; 9 nucleotides line up with TRBD1. CDR1 and CDR2 from the germline V gene are MNHEY and SMNVEV (reference sequence). The CDR3 has 15 amino acids. Trimming at V came to 3 bases and at J to 3 bases, leaving 6 bases not matched to a gene.

The chain recombines TRBV5-4 with TRBJ1-1; no clear D. Germline V gene sequence: CDR1 SGHNT, CDR2 YYREEE (reference sequence). V lost 4 bases, J lost 0 bases, and 7 bases lay in between. This CDR3 is 13 amino acids long. The CDR3 DNA follows: TGTGCCAGCAGCGTCGACATGAACACTGAAGCTTTCTTT. It codes for CASSVDMNTEAFF.